The 3 T cell receptor beta chains below come from one sample, sequenced in a study of blood T cell repertoires in COVID-19. The assay was immunoSEQ multiplex PCR, and TCRdb's table has in-frame clones only and misses some. The sample comprises under 250,000 clones, over 75% of which are singletons, and approximately 9.6% rests with the top ten. The specimen was PBMCs or T cells enriched from blood (not recorded which). The receptors here all came from a woman between 50 and 59 years old with acute COVID-19.

This clone was detected many times. The chain couples TRBV27 to TRBJ1-2; 10 bases are shared with TRBD1. This CDR3 region has 16 residues. The germline CDR1 and CDR2 sequences are MNHEY and SMNVEV (reference sequence). V shed 2 bases, J shed 4 bases, and the junction held 7 bases outside the gene matches. CDR3 in DNA: TGTGCCAGCAGTTTACTGGGGACAGGGGCCCCCTATGGCTACACCTTC. Protein: CASSLLGTGAPYGYTF.

On this clone: Distinct nucleotide sequences in the sample also encode this CDR3. The rearrangement uses TRBV19 and TRBJ1-1, with TRBD1 matching over 9 bases. This CDR3 spans 14 amino acids. V was pared by 3 bases and J by 5 bases, with 4 bases of the junction left unmatched. Per the germline V gene, CDR1 is LNHDA and CDR2 is SQIVND (reference sequence). CDR3 amino acids: CASSMGQGRTEAFF. As DNA, the CDR3 is TGTGCCAGTAGTATGGGACAGGGAAGGACTGAAGCTTTCTTT.

This clone was seen just once. This chain connects TRBV11-2 to TRBJ1-1, with TRBD1 identical over 10 bases. The CDR3 length is 14 residues. Looked up from germline, CDR1 is SGHAT and CDR2 is FQNNGV. With V trimmed by 2 bases and J by 6 bases, 3 bases remained unmatched. Written as DNA, the CDR3 is TGTGCCAGCAGCTTAAGCGGACAGGGGGCTGAAGCTTTCTTT. As protein: CASSLSGQGAEAFF.